This section outlines one TCR beta chain sequence together with its context. Its antigen remains unknown. This specimen belongs to a study of persistence of HIV-infected CD4 T cells. Turning to the study itself: Anti-CD3/anti-CD28 beads activated more cells than antigen stimulation did.

The libraries were made with immunoSEQ version 4 in survey mode. Generated by immunoSEQ multiplex PCR, the TCRdb table keeps only in-frame clones and is missing some. The sample lists about 47,000 clones, approximately 90% occurring once. This CDR3 has 15 amino acids. V lost 2 bases and J 0 bases, leaving 9 bases between the germline ends. Looked up from germline, CDR1 is MNHEY and CDR2 is SVGEGT. Anti-CD3/anti-CD28 beads served as a nonspecific positive control stimulus. Sorting selected CD4+ T cells upregulating both CD40 ligand and CD69. These HIV-1-infected adults initiated suppressive ART in chronic infection. A roughly 17-hour stimulation of CD8-depleted PBMCs used anti-CD28/CD49d costimulation, CD40-blocking antibody and enfuvirtide.

The origin of this receptor is an adult man with HIV who was CMV-seropositive. The sequencing here drew on CD4+ T cells sorted from PBMCs after approximately 20-hour stimulation, taken from a patient who received antiretroviral therapy. The chain has TRBV6-2 or TRBV6-3 and TRBJ2-3, with D possibly being TRBD1 (5 bases). The CDR3 reads CASSYRQSSTDTQYF. For the CDR3, the DNA is TGTGCCAGCAGTTACCGACAGTCAAGCACAGATACGCAGTATTTT.